This TCR beta chain originates from a study of cytomegalovirus exposure and HLA in healthy donors. About the study: In a later analysis, the 100 to 150 validation repertoires were reported to have used the same platform as the 650 to 800 first-cohort repertoires. Study outcomes and limitations: The study put some 160 TCR beta chains on its list as cytomegalovirus-associated.

This CDR3 region has 14 residues. Deletions cut 8 bases from V and 7 bases from J, with 20 bases between. Germline V gene sequence: CDR1 MNHEY, CDR2 SMNVEV (reference sequence). As regards this clone: Antigen specificity is unknown.

TCRdb's copy holds only in-frame clones and misses some; the assay was immunoSEQ multiplex PCR. There are fewer than 150,000 clones in the sample; approximately 84% occur only once, and roughly 29% lies in the top ten. Material for sequencing was PBMCs. The chain uses TRBV27 and TRBJ1-2; D is possibly TRBD1 (5 bases). This receptor was obtained from a man younger than 45 in good health and CMV-seropositive. The CDR3 DNA follows: TGTGCCAGCGCGAAAGTCCGGGACTTCCGTGGCTACACCTTC. This translates into CASAKVRDFRGYTF.